The rows below give T cell receptor beta chains drawn from one sample of a study of T cells in Graves' hyperthyroidism and ophthalmopathy. Via MiXCR, TCRdb re-called the multiplex PCR reads, giving one row per CDR3 protein. The data hold over 500,000 distinct CDR3 sequences, with around 43% observed a single time. The source material was peripheral blood or thyroid tissue (not recorded which). The source of these receptors is an adult woman with Graves' disease, either hyperthyroidism or ophthalmopathy (not recorded which). The CDR3 runs from the conserved cysteine through the conserved F or W. D genes are given only for firm matches. Size values are once, few and many counts, or a class for expanded clones, and some rows have none.

V: TRBV7-6; D: -; size: -; J: TRBJ2-6; DNA: TGTGCCAGCAGTTTAAATCAAGGGGTCAACGTCCTGACTTTC; CDR3: CASSLNQGVNVLTF
V: TRBV19; D: -; size: -; J: TRBJ1-5; DNA: TGTGCCAGTAGTATGTCAGGGCTTAGCAATCAGCCCCAGCATTTT; CDR3: CASSMSGLSNQPQHF
V: TRBV2; D: -; size: -; J: TRBJ2-2; DNA: TGTGCCAGCACCAACATCGACGGGGAGCTGTTTTTT; CDR3: CASTNIDGELFF
V: TRBV2; D: TRBD1; size: few; J: TRBJ2-7; DNA: TGTGCCAGCCGGACAGGGGGCGGCGAGCAGTACTTC; CDR3: CASRTGGGEQYF
V: TRBV10-3; D: TRBD2; size: -; J: TRBJ2-2; DNA: TGTGCCACGACTAGCGGGAGGCTTAACACCGGGGAGCTGTTTTTT; CDR3: CATTSGRLNTGELFF
V: TRBV20-1; D: TRBD2; size: many; J: TRBJ2-7; DNA: TGCAGTGCTAGACCGTCTAGCGGAGCAGGGGAGCAGTACTTC; CDR3: CSARPSSGAGEQYF
V: TRBV6-5; D: -; size: -; J: TRBJ1-2; DNA: TGTGCCATCAGTTACTCAAGTAACTATGGCTACACCTTC; CDR3: CAISYSSNYGYTF
V: TRBV12-3/TRBV12-4; D: -; size: once; J: TRBJ1-1; DNA: TGTGCCAGCAGTTTCCCGGAGACTGAAGCTTTCTTT; CDR3: CASSFPETEAFF
V: TRBV29-1; D: -; size: few; J: TRBJ1-2; DNA: TGCAGCGTTGAAGGGGGAGCGGCGGGCTACACCTTC; CDR3: CSVEGGAAGYTF
V: TRBV20-1; D: -; size: -; J: TRBJ1-4; DNA: TGCAGTGCTAGATCCGGGACGGCGGCTAATGAAAAACTGTTTTTT; CDR3: CSARSGTAANEKLFF
V: TRBV4-1; D: TRBD1; size: many; J: TRBJ1-2; DNA: TGCGCCAGCACCTTAAATCAGGGACAGCGCTATGGCTACACCTTC; CDR3: CASTLNQGQRYGYTF
V: TRBV20-1; D: -; size: -; J: TRBJ1-2; DNA: TGCAGTGCTAGACGGGGAGGGGCGCTAAACTATGGCTACACCTTC; CDR3: CSARRGGALNYGYTF
V: TRBV20-1; D: TRBD1; size: -; J: TRBJ1-2; DNA: TGCAGTGCTAGCCCGGGACAGCTGAACACCGGGGACGATGGCTACACCTTC; CDR3: CSASPGQLNTGDDGYTF
V: TRBV2; D: -; size: -; J: TRBJ2-5; DNA: TGTGCCAGCAGGGAGGCAGGGGAGACCCAGTACTTC; CDR3: CASREAGETQYF
V: TRBV2; D: TRBD2; size: many; J: TRBJ2-2; DNA: TGTGCCAGCAGCCTTACTAGCGGGAGAGGTCACGGGGAGCTGTTTTTT; CDR3: CASSLTSGRGHGELFF
V: TRBV11-2; D: -; size: many; J: TRBJ1-5; DNA: TGTGCCAGCAGCCCAGGGGCGGGGTTACAGCCCCAGCATTTT; CDR3: CASSPGAGLQPQHF
V: TRBV10-3; D: -; size: -; J: TRBJ1-4; DNA: TGTGCCATCAGTGAGAACAGAGATGTTGAAAAACTGTTTTTT; CDR3: CAISENRDVEKLFF
V: TRBV2; D: -; size: many; J: TRBJ2-5; DNA: TGTGCCAGTTTAGTGGGAGTTGAGACCCAGTACTTC; CDR3: CASLVGVETQYF
V: TRBV5-1; D: -; size: many; J: TRBJ2-7; DNA: TGCGCCAGCAGCTTGGAACTAGGTTTCCACGAGCAGTACTTC; CDR3: CASSLELGFHEQYF
V: TRBV29-1; D: -; size: many; J: TRBJ2-5; DNA: TGCAGCGTTGCCGGGACTCAAGAGACCCAGTACTTC; CDR3: CSVAGTQETQYF
V: TRBV20-1; D: -; size: once; J: TRBJ2-7; DNA: TGCAGTGCTAGTCAGGGGGGCGCCTACGAGCAGTACTTC; CDR3: CSASQGGAYEQYF
V: TRBV6-1; D: -; size: -; J: TRBJ1-1; DNA: TGTGCCACCAGGGAAGCGGGACACGTGAACACTGAAGCTTTCTTT; CDR3: CATREAGHVNTEAFF
V: TRBV6-5; D: -; size: -; J: TRBJ2-7; DNA: TGTGCCAGCAGTTACGGGGGCTCGAGCTCCTACGAGCAGTACTTC; CDR3: CASSYGGSSSYEQYF
V: TRBV7-8; D: TRBD1; size: -; J: TRBJ2-7; DNA: TGTGCCAGCAGCTTAGGTCCATTGGGACAGGGGCCTTCCTACGGGCAGTACTTC; CDR3: CASSLGPLGQGPSYGQYF
V: TRBV24-1; D: TRBD1; size: -; J: TRBJ1-2; DNA: TGTGCCACCAGTGATTCCGGACAGGGACCCAACTATGGCTACACCTTC; CDR3: CATSDSGQGPNYGYTF
V: TRBV6-5; D: -; size: many; J: TRBJ1-5; DNA: TGTGCCAGCAGGGGGAGAGTGGGAAGCAATCAGCCCCAGCATTTT; CDR3: CASRGRVGSNQPQHF
V: TRBV29-1; D: -; size: -; J: TRBJ2-2; DNA: TGCAGCGTTGCCAGTACCGCCGGGGAGCTGTTTTTT; CDR3: CSVASTAGELFF
V: TRBV5-1; D: TRBD1; size: many; J: TRBJ1-1; DNA: TGCGCCAGCAGCTTGGACGAGGGGGCAGGAACTGAAGCTTTCTTT; CDR3: CASSLDEGAGTEAFF
V: TRBV10-3; D: -; size: -; J: TRBJ1-4; DNA: TGCGCCATCAGTGATGCCGCCGGTGAAAAACTGTTTTTT; CDR3: CAISDAAGEKLFF
V: TRBV2; D: -; size: once; J: TRBJ1-2; DNA: TGTGCCAGCAGTGACCCTGCGAGTGGCTACACCTTC; CDR3: CASSDPASGYTF
V: TRBV4-1; D: TRBD1; size: -; J: TRBJ1-2; DNA: TGCGCCAGCAGCCGGATACCGGGACAGAAACGGGGTGGCTACACCTTC; CDR3: CASSRIPGQKRGGYTF
V: TRBV29-1; D: -; size: -; J: TRBJ2-5; DNA: TGCAGCGTTGAAGGTCGAACAGCTAAAGAGACCCAGTACTTC; CDR3: CSVEGRTAKETQYF
V: TRBV2; D: -; size: once; J: TRBJ1-1; DNA: TGTGCCAGCAATGATGGGGACTTTAAAGCTTTCTTT; CDR3: CASNDGDFKAFF
V: TRBV4-1; D: -; size: -; J: TRBJ2-6; DNA: TGCGCCAGCAGCCAAGATCCGTTAACTGGGGCCAACGTCCTGACTTTC; CDR3: CASSQDPLTGANVLTF
V: TRBV12-3/TRBV12-4; D: -; size: -; J: TRBJ1-6; DNA: TGTGCCAGCACAGAACAGGGCGCATCACCCCTCCACTTT; CDR3: CASTEQGASPLHF
V: TRBV7-9; D: TRBD1; size: -; J: TRBJ2-7; DNA: TGTGCCAGCAGCTTCCGGGACAGGGACGAGCAGTACTTC; CDR3: CASSFRDRDEQYF
V: TRBV9; D: -; size: -; J: TRBJ2-7; DNA: TGTGCCAGCAGCGTAGGGGAGCAGTACTTC; CDR3: CASSVGEQYF
V: TRBV20-1; D: -; size: -; J: TRBJ2-7; DNA: TGCAGTGCAAACGAGGGAGGAACCTACGAGCAGTACTTC; CDR3: CSANEGGTYEQYF
V: TRBV24-1; D: -; size: few; J: TRBJ2-2; DNA: TGTGCCACCAGTGATTTGCCGGGGACATACGCGAACACCGGGGAGCTGTTTTTT; CDR3: CATSDLPGTYANTGELFF
V: TRBV20-1; D: -; size: many; J: TRBJ1-5; DNA: TGCAGTGCTAGAGGTTATGCAGGGTTTCAGCCCCAGCATTTT; CDR3: CSARGYAGFQPQHF
V: TRBV4-3; D: -; size: many; J: TRBJ1-6; DNA: TGCGCCAGCAGCCAAGAGCGAGATCCGGCCTATTCACCCCTCCACTTT; CDR3: CASSQERDPAYSPLHF
V: TRBV6-2/TRBV6-3; D: -; size: few; J: TRBJ1-4; DNA: TGTGCCAGCAGTTACGGTGGGACAAGCCCGGCTAGGCTGTTTTTT; CDR3: CASSYGGTSPARLFF
V: TRBV7-2; D: -; size: -; J: TRBJ2-5; DNA: TGTGCCAGCAAGCTCCCTGGGGCCCAAGAGACCCAGTACTTC; CDR3: CASKLPGAQETQYF
V: TRBV5-6; D: -; size: -; J: TRBJ2-7; DNA: TGTGCCAGCACACTCCCGGGCTCCTACGAGCAGTACTTC; CDR3: CASTLPGSYEQYF
V: TRBV7-6; D: -; size: -; J: TRBJ1-5; DNA: TGTGCCAGCAGCTCCGGGCCACGTCTTCAGCATTTT; CDR3: CASSSGPRLQHF
V: TRBV12-3/TRBV12-4; D: -; size: many; J: TRBJ1-5; DNA: TGTGCCAGCAGTTTAGGGGTTAGAAATCAGCCCCAGCATTTT; CDR3: CASSLGVRNQPQHF
V: TRBV4-1; D: -; size: many; J: TRBJ2-6; DNA: TGCGCCAGCAGCCGAGCAACGACGGGCTCTGGGGCCAACGTCCTGACTTTC; CDR3: CASSRATTGSGANVLTF
V: TRBV2; D: -; size: few; J: TRBJ1-2; DNA: TGTGCCAGCCAATTGGGCCTCTATGGCTACACCTTC; CDR3: CASQLGLYGYTF
V: TRBV20-1; D: -; size: -; J: TRBJ2-5; DNA: TGCAGTGCTTACTACGGGGAAATGCAGACCCAGTACTTC; CDR3: CSAYYGEMQTQYF
V: TRBV18; D: TRBD1; size: -; J: TRBJ1-2; DNA: TGTGCCAGCTCACCAAACAGGGGGCCGGACTACACCTTC; CDR3: CASSPNRGPDYTF
V: TRBV7-9; D: TRBD2; size: -; J: TRBJ2-7; DNA: TGTGCCAGCAGCCAACCCGGGCTAGCGGGAATTCGGCAGTACTTC; CDR3: CASSQPGLAGIRQYF
V: TRBV15; D: TRBD1; size: -; J: TRBJ2-6; DNA: TGTGCCACCAGCAACGACAGGGTTGGGGCCAACGTCCTGACTTTC; CDR3: CATSNDRVGANVLTF
V: TRBV15; D: -; size: -; J: TRBJ2-3; DNA: TGTGCCACCAGCAGAGATCCGACCCCCGGGAAGTATTTT; CDR3: CATSRDPTPGKYF